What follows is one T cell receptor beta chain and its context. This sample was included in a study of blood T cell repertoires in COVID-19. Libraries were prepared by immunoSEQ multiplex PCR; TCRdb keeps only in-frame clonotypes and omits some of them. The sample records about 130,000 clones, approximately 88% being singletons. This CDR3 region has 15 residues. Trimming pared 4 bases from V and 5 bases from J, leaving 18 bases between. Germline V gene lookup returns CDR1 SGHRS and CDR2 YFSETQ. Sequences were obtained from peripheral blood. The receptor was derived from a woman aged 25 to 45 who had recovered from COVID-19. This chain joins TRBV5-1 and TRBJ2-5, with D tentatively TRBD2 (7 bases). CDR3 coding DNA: TGCGCCAGCAGCCCACGGAGGGGGGGGCGTGAGACCCAGTACTTC. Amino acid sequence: CASSPRRGGRETQYF.